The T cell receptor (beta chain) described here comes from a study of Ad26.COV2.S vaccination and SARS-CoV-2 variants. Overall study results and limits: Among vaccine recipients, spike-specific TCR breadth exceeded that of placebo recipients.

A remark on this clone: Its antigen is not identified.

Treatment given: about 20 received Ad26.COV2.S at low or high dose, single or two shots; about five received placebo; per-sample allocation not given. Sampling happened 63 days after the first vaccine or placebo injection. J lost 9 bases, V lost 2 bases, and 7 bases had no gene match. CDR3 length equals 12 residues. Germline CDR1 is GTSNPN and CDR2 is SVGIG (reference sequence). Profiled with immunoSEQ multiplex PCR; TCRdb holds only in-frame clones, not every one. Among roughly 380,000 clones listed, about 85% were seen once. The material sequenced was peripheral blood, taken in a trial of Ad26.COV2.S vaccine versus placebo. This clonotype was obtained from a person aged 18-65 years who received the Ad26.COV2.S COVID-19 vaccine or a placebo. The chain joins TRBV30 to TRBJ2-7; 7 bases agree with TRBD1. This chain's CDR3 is CAWSPRGSGQYF. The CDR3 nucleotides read TGTGCCTGGAGTCCCAGGGGGTCTGGGCAGTACTTC.